These 15 T cell receptor beta chains were all obtained from the same sample, sequenced in a study of blood T cell repertoires in COVID-19. Generated by immunoSEQ multiplex PCR, the TCRdb table keeps only in-frame clones and is missing some. Here the sample spans a few hundred thousand clones, about 87% being singletons. Specimen: peripheral blood. All receptors come from a woman aged 40 to 49 with acute or convalescent COVID-19.

The chain joins TRBV9 to TRBJ1-4, with TRBD1 identical over 8 bases. Germline V gives CDR1 SGDLS, CDR2 YYNGEE. The CDR3 consists of 15 residues. The V and J ends lost 2 bases and 4 bases, in that order; junction bases with no gene match: 4. The CDR3 here is CASSVGQGHNEKLFF. In DNA, the CDR3 is TGTGCCAGCAGCGTCGGACAGGGCCATAATGAAAAACTGTTTTTT.

A word on this clone: The junction does not match germline at one end; this may be a read error. The J gene is TRBJ1-2, the V gene TRBV9; D may be TRBD1 (6 bases). CDR1 and CDR2 (germline): SGDLS, YYNGEE. The CDR3 covers 17 residues. CDR3 amino acids: CARSGGGLQGRNYGYTF. For the CDR3, the DNA is TGTGCCCGCAGCGGGGGGGGCCTACAGGGTCGAAACTATGGCTACACCTTC.

The chain employs TRBV5-4 and TRBJ1-2; D gene ambiguous. This CDR3 region has 14 residues. Germline V lookup: CDR1 SGHNT, CDR2 YYREEE (reference sequence). V was clipped by 0 bases and J by 3 bases, with 9 bases between them. In DNA form, the CDR3 reads TGTGCCAGCAGCTTGGAGGAGGGATACTATGGCTACACCTTC. It encodes CASSLEEGYYGYTF. Together with reference TRBV5-4 and TRBJ1-2, the CDR3 gives the full variable domain: ETGVTQSPTHLIKTRGQQVTLRCSSQSGHNTVSWYQQALGQGPQFIFQYYREEENGRGNFPPRFSGLQFPNYSSELNVNALELDDSALYLCASSLEEGYYGYTFGSGTRLTVV.

This chain links TRBV19 with TRBJ1-2; possible D gene TRBD1, 5 bases. V gave up 4 bases and J gave up 2 bases, with 5 bases separating them. CDR1 is LNHDA and CDR2 is SQIVND in the germline V gene (reference sequence). CDR3 size: 12 residues. CDR3 in amino acids: CASSKGNYGYTF. The CDR3 coding sequence is TGTGCCAGTAGTAAGGGGAACTATGGCTACACCTTC.

This chain uses TRBV10-1 with TRBJ2-3; 8 bases match TRBD2. Germline-derived CDR1 and CDR2 are WNHNN and SYGVQD (reference sequence). CDR3 length: 13 residues. V shed 7 bases and J 3 bases; nucleotides not matched to a gene: 3. The CDR3: CASNGGGTDTQYF. CDR3 sequence (DNA): TGCGCCAGCAATGGCGGGGGGACAGATACGCAGTATTTT.

The rearrangement uses TRBV19 and TRBJ1-5; D unclear. CDR1 is LNHDA, CDR2 SQIVND, per germline (reference sequence). CDR3 length equals 14 residues. V was cut by 6 bases and J by 3 bases, with 12 bases left in between. DNA for the CDR3: TGTGCCAGTAGCAAACAGCCCTTCAATCAGCCCCAGCATTTT. Residues: CASSKQPFNQPQHF.

The chain uses TRBV5-6 and TRBJ2-7; 7 bases match TRBD2. Looked up from germline, CDR1 is SGHDT and CDR2 is YYEEEE. The CDR3 runs to 13 residues. The junction had 6 bases not matched to a gene; V was cut back by 8 bases and J by 1 base. The CDR3 nucleotides read TGTGCCAGTTCGGCGGGGGATTCCTACGAGCAGTACGTC. Its translation is CASSAGDSYEQYV.

The chain employs TRBV5-1 and TRBJ1-1; D not resolved. CDR1 and CDR2 (germline): SGHRS, YFSETQ. The V and J ends lost 0 bases and 1 base respectively, with 7 bases between them. The CDR3 loop spans 14 amino acids. CDR3 DNA: TGCGCCAGCAGCTTGGGGGCCGAGAACACTGAAGCTTTCTTT. Protein: CASSLGAENTEAFF.

This clone showed up just once. V and J are TRBV2 and TRBJ2-1, with a possible D match to TRBD2 (5 bases). V was pared by 4 bases and J by 4 bases, with 17 bases between. The CDR3 has 16 residues. Germline loops: CDR1 SNHLY, CDR2 FYNNEI. The CDR3 DNA is TGTGCCAGCAGTGCCCATAGGACTCCTCCATACAATGAGCAGTTCTTC. Translation gives CASSAHRTPPYNEQFF.

The chain has TRBV11-2 and TRBJ1-2; 7 bases line up with TRBD1. This CDR3 is 13 amino acids long. From germline, CDR1 is SGHAT and CDR2 FQNNGV. J lost 6 bases, V lost 5 bases, and 6 bases had no gene match. The CDR3 sequence: CASSTQGLDGYTF. CDR3 DNA: TGTGCCAGCAGCACACAGGGGTTGGATGGCTACACCTTC.

The chain joins TRBV6-6 to TRBJ1-1, with 10 bases lining up with TRBD1. From germline, CDR1 is MNHNY and CDR2 SVGAGI (reference sequence). CDR3 length equals 15 residues. V was pared by 0 bases and J by 4 bases, with 2 bases of the junction left unmatched. In nucleotides, the CDR3 is TGTGCCAGCAGTTACTCCCGGACAGGGGGCACTGAAGCTTTCTTT. As protein: CASSYSRTGGTEAFF.

The rearrangement links TRBV6-5 to TRBJ1-5; TRBD1 might be the D (6 bases). The V gene's germline CDR1 is MNHEY and CDR2 SVGAGI. The germline V and J ends were trimmed by 8 bases and 1 base, with 15 bases remaining between them. The CDR3 covers 15 residues. CDR3 sequence reads: CASGRGGGSNQPQHF. CDR3 DNA: TGTGCCAGCGGGCGAGGGGGAGGGAGCAATCAGCCCCAGCATTTT.

The chain carries TRBV30 and TRBJ1-1, with D unresolved. The V gene's germline CDR1 is GTSNPN and CDR2 SVGIG (reference sequence). V was clipped by 0 bases and J by 11 bases, with 19 bases between them. This CDR3 is built from 14 residues. The CDR3 is CAWSVGGTWSWAFF. CDR3 nucleotides: TGTGCCTGGAGTGTAGGCGGTACCTGGTCCTGGGCTTTCTTT.

The rearrangement uses TRBV2 and TRBJ1-3, with D possibly matching TRBD1 (5 bases). Germline assignment: CDR1 SNHLY and CDR2 FYNNEI. V gave up 2 bases and J gave up 1 base, with 9 bases separating them. The CDR3 spans 15 residues. Here the CDR3 reads CASSEQGNSGNTIYF. The CDR3 DNA follows: TGTGCCAGCAGTGAACAGGGTAATTCTGGAAACACCATATATTTT.

The V and J genes are TRBV21-1 and TRBJ2-1; the table's D gene call, TRBD2, was not cross checked with the DNA. TRBV21-1 is shown as a pseudogene. The CDR3 has 23 residues. CDR3 loop: CASSKSGFYLRAGGRKRYNEQFF. In DNA, the CDR3 is TGTGCCAGCAGCAAATCGGGGTTTTATTTGCGCGCGGGGGGGCGTAAACGCTACAATGAGCAGTTCTTC.